This T cell receptor beta chain originates from a study of cytomegalovirus exposure and HLA in healthy donors. Whole-study context: Within the Caucasian-associated ancestry cluster were 81% of the 300 to 450 genotyped donors. General observations from the study: For most subjects, TCR beta sequences were reported to predict HLA-A and HLA-B alleles with accuracy.

PCR used 60 Vbeta primers and 13 Jbeta primers. Repertoires were generated with immunoSEQ multiplex PCR, while TCRdb's copy carries only in-frame clones and drops some. The sample has about 150,000 clones, around 9.7% seen once. The donors comprised healthy bone marrow donors. The donors, nominally healthy at sampling, likely had unrecorded immune exposures. V was trimmed by 8 bases and J by 9 bases, leaving 10 bases between them. This CDR3 is built from 10 residues. Germline lookup yields CDR1 LNHDA and CDR2 SQIVND (reference sequence). This clone was found a few times. Its target is unknown. The sequenced sample was PBMCs. The sequence was collected from a man between 50 and 59 years old in good health and CMV-seronegative. This chain uses TRBV19 with TRBJ1-2, with a tentative D call TRBD1 (5 bases). CDR3 nucleotide sequence: TGTGCCAGTTATGACAGCCGCTACACCTTC. Amino acids: CASYDSRYTF.